Presented here are 22 T cell receptor beta chains from one specimen sequenced in a study of cytomegalovirus exposure and HLA in healthy donors. PCR was performed using 60 Vbeta and 13 Jbeta primers. The protocol was immunoSEQ multiplex PCR, while the TCRdb copy is restricted to in-frame clones and leaves out a portion. The data hold about 190,000 clones, with about 83% observed a single time. Material for sequencing was PBMCs. The receptors derive from a woman in her 50s in good health and CMV-seropositive.

This chain joins TRBV6-5 and TRBJ1-2; TRBD1 matches 8 bases. Germline V gene sequence: CDR1 MNHEY, CDR2 SVGAGI. The CDR3 has 15 amino acids. V was pared by 6 bases and J by 5 bases, with 11 bases of the junction left unmatched. The CDR3 nucleotides read TGTGCCAGCAGCAATCCCGGCAGGGGGCATTATGGCTACACCTTC. Its translation is CASSNPGRGHYGYTF.

This clone was seen just once. The rearrangement links TRBV6-1 to TRBJ2-3; TRBD1 matches at 7 bases. The CDR3 is 13 amino acids. With V trimmed by 8 bases and J by 0 bases, 2 bases remained unmatched. Germline values: CDR1 MNHNS, CDR2 SASEGT. CDR3 residues: CASLGGSTDTQYF. The CDR3 region has the DNA TGTGCCAGCCTAGGGGGCAGCACAGATACGCAGTATTTT.

The chain recombines TRBV10-3 with TRBJ2-2; D possibly corresponds to TRBD2 (7 bases). Germline CDR1 and CDR2: ENHRY and SYGVKD. V was trimmed by 0 bases and J by 4 bases, leaving 18 bases between them. The CDR3 is 18 residues long. The CDR3 is CAISESTLGGASTGELFF. The CDR3 nucleotides are TGTGCCATCAGTGAGTCGACTCTGGGGGGGGCCAGCACCGGGGAGCTGTTTTTT.

The V gene is TRBV19, the J gene TRBJ2-1, with 8 positions matching TRBD2. Germline trimming cut 6 bases from V and 8 bases from J; bases unmatched to any gene: 15. The length of the CDR3 is 16 residues. The V gene's germline CDR1 is LNHDA and CDR2 SQIVND (reference sequence). The CDR3 DNA sequence: TGTGCCAGTAGGACCGTAGCGGGGCCCCCCCACGATGAGCAGTTCTTC. Residues: CASRTVAGPPHDEQFF.

In its sample, this clone was seen a few times. The chain has TRBV29-1 and TRBJ1-1, with a tentative D call TRBD1 (6 bases). With 3 bases removed from V and 6 bases from J, the gap between germline ends came to 17 bases. Germline CDR1 is SQVTM and CDR2 is ANQGSEA. The CDR3 is made up of 14 amino acids. In DNA, the CDR3 is TGCAGCGTTGATTTGGCACAGGGTTACGCTGAAGCTTTCTTT. It translates to CSVDLAQGYAEAFF. Full variable domain (missing parts from reference TRBV29-1 and TRBJ1-1): SAVISQKPSRDICQRGTSLTIQCQVDSQVTMMFWYRQQPGQSLTLIATANQGSEATYESGFVIDKFPISRPNLTFSTLTVSNMSPEDSSIYLCSVDLAQGYAEAFFGQGTRLTVV.

The chain links TRBV4-3 to TRBJ2-7, with TRBD2 identical over 8 bases. The germline gives CDR1 LGHNA, CDR2 YSLEER. This CDR3 has 14 amino acids. Germline trimming cut 0 bases from V and 8 bases from J; bases unmatched to any gene: 6. This CDR3 reads CASSQDREGIQQYF. CDR3 nucleotide sequence: TGCGCCAGCAGCCAAGATCGGGAGGGCATCCAGCAGTACTTC.

The CDR3 spells CAWTRSRDTYDSNQPQHF. In DNA, the CDR3 is TGTGCCTGGACACGGTCCCGGGACACGTACGATAGCAATCAGCCCCAGCATTTT. This chain connects TRBV30 to TRBJ1-5; a possible D gene is TRBD1 (6 bases). There are 18 residues in the CDR3. Germline lookup yields CDR1 GTSNPN and CDR2 SVGIG (reference sequence). Trimming removed 4 bases at V and 0 bases at J, with 22 bases between.

This clone has only one observation. The V call is TRBV4-2, the J call TRBJ2-5; 9 bases map to TRBD2. This CDR3 has 16 amino acids. Germline V lookup: CDR1 LGHNA, CDR2 YNFKEQ. With V trimmed by 0 bases and J by 2 bases, 4 bases remained unmatched. CDR3 coding DNA: TGTGCCAGCAGCCAAGATGTGGCGGGGGGGCAAGAGACCCAGTACTTC. It is translated as CASSQDVAGGQETQYF.

The J gene is TRBJ2-7, the V gene TRBV11-2; 7 bases map to TRBD1. With 5 bases clipped from V and 0 bases from J, the junction kept 7 bases outside the gene matches. In germline, CDR1 is SGHAT, CDR2 FQNNGV. The CDR3 is 15 amino acids. The CDR3 DNA is TGTGCCAGCAGCCACCCGACAGGGAACTCCTACGAGCAGTACTTC. Encoded protein: CASSHPTGNSYEQYF.

The gene calls are TRBV7-2 and TRBJ2-5, with D possibly being TRBD2 (7 bases). CDR3 size: 15 residues. The V and J ends lost 1 base and 5 bases respectively, with 14 bases between them. The germline gives CDR1 SGHTA, CDR2 FQGNSA. The CDR3 bases are TGTGCCAGCAGCTTAGGGGGGGGGCCACAGGAGACCCAGTACTTC. Translation gives CASSLGGGPQETQYF.

The chain employs TRBV7-3 and TRBJ2-5; 10 nucleotides agree with TRBD2. The CDR3 is 15 amino acids. Germline V lookup: CDR1 SGHTA, CDR2 FQGTGA. The trim removed 4 bases at V and 4 bases at J, leaving 6 bases unmatched. The CDR3, as DNA: TGTGCCAGCAGCTCTAGCGGGGGTCGGGGAGAGACCCAGTACTTC. This sequence encodes CASSSSGGRGETQYF.

The chain is built from TRBV28 and TRBJ1-5; no definite D call. V dropped 7 bases and J dropped 2 bases, with 18 bases sitting between them. Germline CDR1 is MDHEN and CDR2 is SYDVKM. The length of the CDR3 is 16 residues. DNA of the CDR3: TGTGCCAGCAAATGGACCGGGGTTTCGGGCAATCAGCCCCAGCATTTT. Its protein product is CASKWTGVSGNQPQHF. Variable domain in full (rest from reference TRBV28 and TRBJ1-5): DVKVTQSSRYLVKRTGEKVFLECVQDMDHENMFWYRQDPGLGLRLIYFSYDVKMKEKGDIPEGYSVSREKKERFSLILESASTNQTSMYLCASKWTGVSGNQPQHFGDGTRLSIL.

CDR3 nucleotides: TGTGCCAGCAGCTCCGTAGCGGGGGACGAGCAGTTCTTC. Protein sequence: CASSSVAGDEQFF. The rearrangement joins TRBV7-2 to TRBJ2-1, with 9 bases identical to TRBD2. The germline V gene has CDR1 SGHTA and CDR2 FQGNSA. Trimming cost V 4 bases and J 10 bases; bases outside gene matches: 5. CDR3 length: 13 residues.

The chain has TRBV13 and TRBJ2-1; the match to TRBD2 covers 10 bases. CDR3 length: 15 amino acids. From germline, CDR1 is PRHDT and CDR2 FYEKMQ (reference sequence). J lost 6 bases, V lost 5 bases, and 7 bases had no gene match. CDR3 sequence (DNA): TGTGCCAGCAGCCCCCATAGCGGGGGGATCAATGAGCAGTTCTTC. It is translated as CASSPHSGGINEQFF.

The rearrangement uses TRBV2 and TRBJ2-4; 8 bases line up with TRBD1. This CDR3 comprises 17 residues. The trim removed 0 bases at V and 7 bases at J, leaving 11 bases unmatched. Germline lookup yields CDR1 SNHLY and CDR2 FYNNEI. The CDR3, as DNA: TGTGCCAGCAGTGAAGCGCTAGACAGGGGAAATTCGAACATTCAGTACTTC. Translation: CASSEALDRGNSNIQYF.

This clone has a single count. The rearrangement links TRBV7-8 to TRBJ1-1, with TRBD1 matching 7 bases. This CDR3 is built from 17 residues. Unmatched junction bases numbered 14, after V lost 6 bases and J lost 1 base. CDR1 and CDR2 from the germline V gene are SGHVS and FQNEAQ. The CDR3 DNA is TGTGCCAGCAGTTTCCACAGGGGCCCACATAAGAACACTGAAGCTTTCTTT. Protein sequence: CASSFHRGPHKNTEAFF.

The chain combines TRBV9 with TRBJ2-7; the D is unclear. Germline lookup yields CDR1 SGDLS and CDR2 YYNGEE. V was trimmed by 3 bases and J by 2 bases, leaving 15 bases between them. The CDR3 loop spans 15 amino acids. The CDR3 DNA reads as TGTGCCAGCAGCGCCGGTTTAACGGTTCCCTACGAGCAGTACTTC. Its translation is CASSAGLTVPYEQYF.

The CDR3 spells CASSSRGGGEQYF. The CDR3 DNA is TGTGCCAGCAGCTCGAGGGGGGGAGGCGAGCAGTACTTC. The V and J genes are TRBV7-6 and TRBJ2-7, with D perhaps TRBD2 (7 bases). The germline V and J ends were trimmed by 4 bases and 6 bases, with 13 bases remaining between them. CDR1 is SGHVS and CDR2 is FNYEAQ in the germline V gene. The CDR3 consists of 13 residues.

V gene TRBV28 combines with J gene TRBJ2-5; 7 bases agree with TRBD2. V trimming: 5 bases; J trimming: 4 bases; junction bases outside the gene matches: 4. The CDR3 length is 13 residues. Germline loops: CDR1 MDHEN, CDR2 SYDVKM. CDR3 sequence (DNA): TGTGCCAGCAGTAATTCGGGAGGAGAGACCCAGTACTTC. The encoded protein is CASSNSGGETQYF.

The chain recombines TRBV9 with TRBJ2-5; 8 bases agree with TRBD2. After removal of 4 bases from V and 3 bases from J, the junction contained 11 bases not matched to a gene. Germline assignment: CDR1 SGDLS and CDR2 YYNGEE. The CDR3 is 16 amino acids. The CDR3 spells CASSSESSGVEETQYF. The CDR3 DNA reads as TGTGCCAGCAGCTCCGAGAGTAGCGGGGTTGAAGAGACCCAGTACTTC.

This chain connects TRBV6-1 to TRBJ1-2, with 8 positions matching TRBD1. Germline V gene sequence: CDR1 MNHNS, CDR2 SASEGT. The CDR3 runs 13 residues. The V segment lost 8 bases and the J segment 8 bases; nucleotides outside the gene matches: 10. DNA of the CDR3: TGTGCCAGCTTCCCGGGACAGGTGAACGGCTACACCTTC. Protein sequence: CASFPGQVNGYTF.

The rearrangement joins TRBV30 to TRBJ2-3, with 12 bases identical to TRBD2. Trimming cost V 0 bases and J 1 base; bases outside gene matches: 14. The germline gives CDR1 GTSNPN, CDR2 SVGIG (reference sequence). This CDR3 is 20 amino acids long. The CDR3: CAWSVPPSLAGGRGTDTQYF. The CDR3 nucleotides read TGTGCCTGGAGTGTACCCCCCTCCCTAGCGGGGGGGCGGGGCACAGATACGCAGTATTTT.